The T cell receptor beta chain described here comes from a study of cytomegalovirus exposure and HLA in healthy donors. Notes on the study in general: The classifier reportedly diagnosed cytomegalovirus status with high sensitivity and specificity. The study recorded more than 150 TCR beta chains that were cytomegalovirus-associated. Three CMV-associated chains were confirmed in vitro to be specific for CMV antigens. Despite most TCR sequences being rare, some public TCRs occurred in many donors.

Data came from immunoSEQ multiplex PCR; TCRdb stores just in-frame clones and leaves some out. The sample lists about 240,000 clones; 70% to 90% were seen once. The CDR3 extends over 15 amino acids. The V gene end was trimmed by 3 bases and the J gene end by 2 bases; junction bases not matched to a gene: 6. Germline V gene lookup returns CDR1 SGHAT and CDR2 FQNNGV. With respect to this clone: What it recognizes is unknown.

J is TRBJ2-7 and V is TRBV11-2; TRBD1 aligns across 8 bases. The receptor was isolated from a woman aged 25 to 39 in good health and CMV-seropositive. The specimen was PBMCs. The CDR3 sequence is CASSFRDRLAYEQYF. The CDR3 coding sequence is TGTGCCAGCAGCTTCCGGGACAGGTTGGCCTACGAGCAGTACTTC.